This entry is about one T cell receptor beta chain. The antigen is unknown. The sample originates from a study of T cell repertoires in cytomegalovirus infection. Findings and limits, study-wide: Using cumulative public TCR beta family frequency, the authors identified those who carried CMV together with the relevant HLA.

Per the germline V gene, CDR1 is SGHTA and CDR2 is FQGNSA. The CDR3 loop spans 16 amino acids. The trim removed 4 bases at V and 4 bases at J, leaving 7 bases unmatched. TCRdb itself ran the reads through MiXCR, one entry per CDR3 protein. The repertoire consists of hundreds of thousands of distinct CDR3 sequences, with about a third occurring once and the leading ten covering about an eighth. The sample taken for sequencing was PBMCs. This sequence joins TRBV7-2 and TRBJ2-1; 10 nucleotides align to TRBD2. This TCR came from a human donor in good health (CMV status not recorded). Some clones in this sample may be carry-over from other donors' samples. The CDR3 spells CASSWSGGAAYNEQFF. The CDR3 DNA reads TGTGCCAGCAGCTGGAGCGGGGGGGCCGCATACAATGAGCAGTTCTTC.